Sequencing of this T cell receptor (beta chain) was carried out in a study of tumor-infiltrating lymphocytes in primary liver carcinoma. Study outcomes and limitations: Only about 7.5-25% of top clones appeared in all five tumor regions.

In the case of this clonotype: Its antigen is still unknown.

DNA and RNA were both co-extracted from about 19-30 mg of bulk tissue that had not been sorted. At sampling, these chronic HBV carriers had received no treatment. Starting from approximately 500 ng of total RNA, TCR beta cDNA was produced with a primer in the constant region. The TCR beta library was amplified through three nested multiplex PCR rounds in a modified ARM-PCR procedure. The first two PCR rounds used TRBV1-TRBV30 forward primers with a C-beta reverse primer, 10 cycles each. TCRdb passed the multiplex PCR reads through MiXCR, listing each CDR3 protein once. The data contain approximately 30,000 distinct CDR3 sequences, around 71% of them seen just once; the ten biggest clones take up 30% to 40%. Germline V gives CDR1 SEHNR, CDR2 FQNEAQ (reference sequence). V dropped 7 bases and J dropped 5 bases, with 17 bases sitting between them. CDR3 length: 14 amino acids.

The sample comprised liver tumor tissue from sampling region 3. The subset is: tumor region T3, left-lateral pole. The TCR originated in a woman aged 25 to 39 with primary liver carcinoma and hepatitis B virus infection. The gene calls are TRBV7-9 and TRBJ2-5; possibly TRBD1 for D (6 bases). CDR3 sequence: CASNAQHGQETQYF. The CDR3 DNA is TGTGCCAGCAACGCGCAACATGGACAGGAGACCCAGTACTTC.